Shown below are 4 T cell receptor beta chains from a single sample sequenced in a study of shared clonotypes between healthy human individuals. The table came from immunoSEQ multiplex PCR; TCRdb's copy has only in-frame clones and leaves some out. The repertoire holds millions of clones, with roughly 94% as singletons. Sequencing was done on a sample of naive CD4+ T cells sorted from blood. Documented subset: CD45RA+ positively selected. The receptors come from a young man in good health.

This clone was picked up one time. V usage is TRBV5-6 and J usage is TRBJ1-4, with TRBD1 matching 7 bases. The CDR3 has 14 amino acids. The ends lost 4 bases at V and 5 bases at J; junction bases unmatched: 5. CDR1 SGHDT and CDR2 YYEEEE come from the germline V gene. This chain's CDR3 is CASSLRQGNEKLFF. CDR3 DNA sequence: TGTGCCAGCAGCCTAAGACAGGGAAATGAAAAACTGTTTTTT.

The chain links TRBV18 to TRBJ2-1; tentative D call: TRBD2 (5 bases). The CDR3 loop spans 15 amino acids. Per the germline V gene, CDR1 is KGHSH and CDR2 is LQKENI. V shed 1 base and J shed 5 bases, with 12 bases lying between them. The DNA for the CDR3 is TGTGCCAGCTCACCACTTGGACGGGATGACAATGAGCAGTTCTTC. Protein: CASSPLGRDDNEQFF.

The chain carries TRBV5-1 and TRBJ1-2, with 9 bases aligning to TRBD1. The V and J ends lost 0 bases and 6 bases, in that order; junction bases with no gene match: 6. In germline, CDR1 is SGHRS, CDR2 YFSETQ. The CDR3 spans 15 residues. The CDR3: CASSLDTGGVHGYTF. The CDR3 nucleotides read TGCGCCAGCAGCTTGGATACAGGGGGCGTCCATGGCTACACCTTC.

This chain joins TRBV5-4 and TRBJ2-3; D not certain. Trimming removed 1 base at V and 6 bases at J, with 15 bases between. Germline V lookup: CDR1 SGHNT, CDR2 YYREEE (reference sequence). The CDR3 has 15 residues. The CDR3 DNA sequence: TGTGCCAGCAGCTTGACCGGACCTATTCGGGATACGCAGTATTTT. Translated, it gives CASSLTGPIRDTQYF.